These 11 T cell receptor beta chains came from one sample sequenced in a study of T cell responses to AZD1222 COVID-19 vaccine. Clones were sequenced by immunoSEQ multiplex PCR, and TCRdb holds only the in-frame ones, with some missing. Among 150,000 or so clones listed, about 91% were seen once. The sample here was peripheral blood, taken on day 0 of AZD1222 vaccination. These TCRs come from an adult in good health.

This rearrangement joins TRBV5-1 to TRBJ1-2; D is possibly TRBD1 (6 bases). Germline CDR1 SGHRS, CDR2 YFSETQ. Trimming left V 4 bases short and J 0 bases short, with 10 bases between. This CDR3 contains 14 residues. The CDR3 DNA reads as TGCGCCAGCAGCCGGACAGAGACTAACTATGGCTACACCTTC. Translation gives CASSRTETNYGYTF.

The chain combines TRBV15 with TRBJ2-3; 7 positions match TRBD1. The CDR3 has 19 amino acids. V was pared by 0 bases and J by 2 bases, with 14 bases of the junction left unmatched. Germline values: CDR1 LNHNV, CDR2 YYDKDF (reference sequence). This chain's CDR3 is CATSRDQWPTGDPTDTQYF. CDR3 DNA sequence: TGTGCCACCAGCAGAGATCAGTGGCCAACAGGGGACCCCACAGATACGCAGTATTTT.

The chain is built from TRBV4-3 and TRBJ2-1; D not certain. Per the germline V gene, CDR1 is LGHNA and CDR2 is YSLEER. The CDR3 sequence is 15 residues long. Trimming shortened V by 0 bases and J by 0 bases, and 6 bases separated the two germline ends. The CDR3 loop reads CASSQDPSSYNEQFF. CDR3 sequence (DNA): TGCGCCAGCAGCCAAGATCCCAGCTCCTACAATGAGCAGTTCTTC.

The chain links TRBV19 to TRBJ2-2; D remains ambiguous. This CDR3 has 16 residues. The V end was cut by 0 bases, the J end by 7 bases, with 15 bases between. Germline CDR1 and CDR2: LNHDA and SQIVND (reference sequence). CDR3 nucleotides: TGTGCCAGTAGTATAGAGGGGAAGGGCTCGGACGGGGAGCTGTTTTTT. Amino acids: CASSIEGKGSDGELFF.

This chain connects TRBV4-3 to TRBJ1-5; a weak D match, TRBD1 (6 bases). CDR1 LGHNA and CDR2 YSLEER come from the germline V gene. V was shortened by 4 bases and J by 4 bases, with 20 bases between the two germline ends. The CDR3 contains 17 residues. CDR3 region: CASSLMVGGSRNQPQHF. CDR3 nucleotides: TGCGCCAGCAGCCTGATGGTAGGGGGGAGCAGAAATCAGCCCCAGCATTTT.

This clone was recorded only once. The rearrangement links TRBV4-3 to TRBJ1-3; D is undetermined. The V and J ends lost 0 bases and 3 bases respectively, with 9 bases between them. The germline CDR1 and CDR2 sequences are LGHNA and YSLEER. This CDR3 has 15 amino acids. CDR3: CASSQDSSGGNTIYF. CDR3 sequence (DNA): TGCGCCAGCAGCCAAGATAGTTCAGGTGGAAACACCATATATTTT.

This rearrangement joins TRBV10-3 to TRBJ1-2; D is ambiguous. Germline V gives CDR1 ENHRY, CDR2 SYGVKD. CDR3 length: 13 residues. Trimming removed 2 bases at V and 4 bases at J, with 8 bases between. The CDR3: CAISEEARYGYTF. As DNA, the CDR3 is TGTGCCATCAGTGAGGAGGCACGCTATGGCTACACCTTC.

The chain joins TRBV4-3 to TRBJ1-4; D remains ambiguous. The CDR3 consists of 15 residues. The V end was cut by 0 bases, the J end by 4 bases, with 9 bases between. The V gene's germline CDR1 is LGHNA and CDR2 YSLEER. This CDR3 reads CASSQDRLSNEKLFF. The CDR3 nucleotides read TGCGCCAGCAGCCAAGATCGGCTGAGTAATGAAAAACTGTTTTTT.

This clone was seen a few times. The rearrangement uses TRBV5-5 and TRBJ1-5; no firm D call. Trimming took 0 bases from V and 4 from J, leaving 11 bases between them. Germline V gene data show CDR1 as SGHKS and CDR2 as YYEKEE (reference sequence). The CDR3 runs 15 residues. The CDR3 loop reads CASSLVGAKNQPQHF. DNA for the CDR3: TGTGCCAGCAGCTTGGTTGGTGCCAAAAATCAGCCCCAGCATTTT.

The chain is built from TRBV15 and TRBJ2-1; D gene uncertain. In germline, CDR1 is LNHNV, CDR2 YYDKDF (reference sequence). This CDR3 is built from 16 residues. V was shortened by 0 bases and J by 4 bases, with 13 bases between the two germline ends. Here the CDR3 reads CATSRDVSLGYNEQFF. CDR3 nucleotides: TGTGCCACCAGCAGAGATGTAAGCCTAGGATACAATGAGCAGTTCTTC.

Only a few counts were recorded for this clone. V gene TRBV19 combines with J gene TRBJ2-4, with TRBD2 matching 8 bases. This CDR3 is 16 amino acids long. Per germline, CDR1 LNHDA and CDR2 SQIVND (reference sequence). Losses at the gene ends were 3 bases for V and 2 bases for J; bases not matched to a gene: 6. In DNA form, the CDR3 reads TGTGCCAGTAGTATCGGACTAGCAACAACCAAAAACATTCAGTACTTC. This translates into CASSIGLATTKNIQYF.